This entry concerns a single TCR beta chain. These data are taken from a study of blood T cell repertoires in COVID-19. Study-level information: The cDNA or gDNA used as material had been derived from T cells, B-cell-depleted T cells, or PBMCs.

The J segment lost 5 bases and the V segment lost 3 bases, leaving 10 bases of the junction unmatched. The CDR3 loop spans 15 amino acids. The germline CDR1 and CDR2 sequences are GTSNPN and SVGIG (reference sequence). As handled by the study authors: How many nucleated cells were present was estimated from reference gene primer amplification. Method: immunoSEQ multiplex PCR; TCRdb's copy keeps in-frame clones and lacks some. V and J calls and clone size are those listed in that table; D and trimming were worked out from the DNA. The data contain under 130,000 clones, about four fifths of them seen just once; the ten biggest clones take up 7.5% to 10%.

The sequencing sample was made of peripheral blood. This TCR came from a woman in her 70s with acute or convalescent COVID-19. The J gene is TRBJ2-5, the V gene TRBV30; 9 bases are shared with TRBD2. CDR3 in amino acids: CAWSPRRSGRETQYF. In DNA, the CDR3 is TGTGCCTGGAGCCCCCGGCGGAGCGGGAGGGAGACCCAGTACTTC.